This TCR beta chain is from a study of cytomegalovirus exposure and HLA in healthy donors. The V gene's germline CDR1 is LNHDA and CDR2 SQIVND (reference sequence). Trimming removed 6 bases from V and 12 bases from J, with 27 bases in between. CDR3 length: 15 amino acids. The PCR employed 60 Vbeta primers together with 13 Jbeta primers. Generated by immunoSEQ multiplex PCR, the TCRdb table keeps only in-frame clones and is missing some. The sample has approximately 160,000 clones, around 80% seen once. Sequenced material: PBMCs. The clonotype originates from a girl aged 10 to 17 in good health and CMV-seropositive. The chain joins TRBV19 to TRBJ2-7, with D maybe TRBD2 (6 bases). CDR3 sequence (DNA): TGTGCCAGTAGGGTACTTTACGGGACGGAGGAGGGTATGTACTTC. Its protein is CASRVLYGTEEGMYF.